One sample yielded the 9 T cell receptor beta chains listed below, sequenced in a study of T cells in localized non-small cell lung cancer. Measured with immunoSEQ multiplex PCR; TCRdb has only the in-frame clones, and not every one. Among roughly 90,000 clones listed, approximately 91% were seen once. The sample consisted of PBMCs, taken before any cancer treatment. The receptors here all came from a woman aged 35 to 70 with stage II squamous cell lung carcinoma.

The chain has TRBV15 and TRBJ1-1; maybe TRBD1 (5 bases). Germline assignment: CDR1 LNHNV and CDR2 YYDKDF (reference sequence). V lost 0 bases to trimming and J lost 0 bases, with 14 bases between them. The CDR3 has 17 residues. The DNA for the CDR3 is TGTGCCACCAGCAGAGACGGTTGGGACGAAGTGAACACTGAAGCTTTCTTT. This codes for CATSRDGWDEVNTEAFF.

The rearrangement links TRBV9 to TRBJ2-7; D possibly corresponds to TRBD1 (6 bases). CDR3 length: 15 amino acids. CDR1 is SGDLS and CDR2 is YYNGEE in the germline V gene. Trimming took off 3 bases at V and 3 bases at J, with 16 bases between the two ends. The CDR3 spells CASSASGHPGYEQYF. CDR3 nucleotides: TGTGCCAGCAGCGCGTCGGGACACCCAGGCTACGAGCAGTACTTC.

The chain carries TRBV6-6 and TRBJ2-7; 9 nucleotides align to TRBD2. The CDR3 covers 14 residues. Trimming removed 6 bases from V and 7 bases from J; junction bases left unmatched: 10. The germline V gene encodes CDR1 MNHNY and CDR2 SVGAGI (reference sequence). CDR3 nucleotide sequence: TGTGCCAGCAGATTAGCGGGAGTACAGAGGGAGCAGTACTTC. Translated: CASRLAGVQREQYF.

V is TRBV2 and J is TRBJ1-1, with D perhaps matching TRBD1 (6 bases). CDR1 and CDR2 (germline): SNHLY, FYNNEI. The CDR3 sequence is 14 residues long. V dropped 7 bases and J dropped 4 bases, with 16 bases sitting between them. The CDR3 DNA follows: TGTGCCAGCAACGGGGGGGGCCGGGTCACTGAAGCTTTCTTT. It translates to CASNGGGRVTEAFF.

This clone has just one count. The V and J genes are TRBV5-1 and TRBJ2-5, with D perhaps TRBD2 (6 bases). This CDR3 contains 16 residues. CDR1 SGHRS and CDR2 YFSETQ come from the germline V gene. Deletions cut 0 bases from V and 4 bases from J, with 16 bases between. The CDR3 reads CASSLGLGGARETQYF. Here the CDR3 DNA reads TGCGCCAGCAGCTTGGGGCTCGGCGGGGCGAGAGAGACCCAGTACTTC.

CDR3 bases: TGTGCCAGCAAAGACAGGACTTCTGGAAACACCATATATTTT. This encodes CASKDRTSGNTIYF. The V gene is TRBV6-6, the J gene TRBJ1-3, with D maybe TRBD1 (6 bases). V was trimmed by 7 bases and J by 1 base, leaving 11 bases between them. Germline V lookup: CDR1 MNHNY, CDR2 SVGAGI (reference sequence). There are 14 residues in the CDR3.

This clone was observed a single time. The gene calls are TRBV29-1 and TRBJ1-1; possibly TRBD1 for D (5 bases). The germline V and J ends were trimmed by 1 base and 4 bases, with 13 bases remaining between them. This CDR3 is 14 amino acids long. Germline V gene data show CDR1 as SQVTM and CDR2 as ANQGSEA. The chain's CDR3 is CSVEVGGGGTEAFF. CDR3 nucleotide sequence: TGCAGCGTTGAAGTCGGGGGGGGAGGCACTGAAGCTTTCTTT.

CDR3 amino acids: CASRVTPNQPQHF. CDR3 DNA: TGTGCCAGCAGGGTCACCCCCAATCAGCCCCAGCATTTT. V is TRBV27 and J is TRBJ1-5, with D unresolved. This CDR3 is built from 13 residues. Germline V gives CDR1 MNHEY, CDR2 SMNVEV (reference sequence). With 6 bases removed from V and 3 bases from J, the gap between germline ends came to 9 bases.

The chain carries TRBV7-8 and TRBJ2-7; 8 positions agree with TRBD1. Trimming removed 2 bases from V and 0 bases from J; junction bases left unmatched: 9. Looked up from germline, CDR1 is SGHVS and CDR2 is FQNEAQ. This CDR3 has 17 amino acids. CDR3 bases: TGTGCCAGCAGCTTATATCAGGGGGCGGAAAGCTCCTACGAGCAGTACTTC. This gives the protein CASSLYQGAESSYEQYF.